The 23 T cell receptor beta chains below were found in one sample sequenced in a study of T cell repertoires in cytomegalovirus infection. TCRdb passed the reads through MiXCR, listing each CDR3 protein once. Altogether almost 90,000 distinct CDR3 sequences are present, approximately 30% being singletons, with the ten largest covering approximately 71%. These receptors have no identified antigens. Sequencing was performed on CD8+ T cells from cultured PBMCs, taken from culture after CMV antigen stimulation. The receptors were sampled from a human donor in good health (CMV status not recorded). Some clones in this sample may be carry-over from other donors' samples.

A few counts support this clonotype. The CDR3 DNA reads as TGTGCCAGCAGTCACGGGACAGGGGTCTCCTACGAGCAGTACTTC. This codes for CASSHGTGVSYEQYF. The chain links TRBV12-3 or TRBV12-4 to TRBJ2-7; TRBD1 matches 10 bases. This CDR3 is 15 amino acids long. Unmatched junction bases numbered 4, after V lost 5 bases and J lost 0 bases.

This clonotype was seen more than once but under ten times. The chain employs TRBV28 and TRBJ2-3; possible D gene TRBD1, 6 bases. The ends were cut back, 5 bases at V and 1 base at J, with 19 bases in the middle. Looked up from germline, CDR1 is MDHEN and CDR2 is SYDVKM. The CDR3 has 17 amino acids. The CDR3 sequence is CASSPTPWDTRTDTQYF. In DNA, the CDR3 is TGTGCCAGCAGTCCAACGCCCTGGGACACCCGCACAGATACGCAGTATTTT.

This clonotype came up a few times. The V and J genes are TRBV6-5 and TRBJ1-1; D gene ambiguous. The CDR3 has 13 residues. The ends were cut back, 5 bases at V and 3 bases at J, with 10 bases in the middle. CDR1 is MNHEY, CDR2 SVGAGI, per germline. As DNA, the CDR3 is TGTGCCAGCAGTCCCTCCCCCGACACTGAAGCTTTCTTT. The encoded protein is CASSPSPDTEAFF.

The sample holds one count of this clonotype. This chain joins TRBV3-1 and TRBJ2-5, with 8 bases matching TRBD2. J was trimmed by 4 bases and V by 4 bases; bases with no gene match: 8. Germline lookup yields CDR1 LGHDT and CDR2 YNNKEL (reference sequence). The CDR3 contains 15 residues. CDR3 in amino acids: CASSPLSGIGETQYF. CDR3 nucleotides: TGTGCCAGCAGCCCCCTTAGCGGGATCGGAGAGACCCAGTACTTC.

The table lists this clonotype with many counts. The gene calls are TRBV7-6 and TRBJ2-5; D is ambiguous. The CDR3 consists of 18 residues. CDR1 SGHVS and CDR2 FNYEAQ come from the germline V gene. Trimming cost V 4 bases and J 2 bases, with 23 bases left between them. The CDR3 DNA reads as TGTGCCAGCAGCTCAAACCCCACTATACACACGTCACAAGAGACCCAGTACTTC. Translation gives CASSSNPTIHTSQETQYF.

In its sample, this clonotype was seen many times. This sequence joins TRBV11-1 and TRBJ2-7, with D hard to call. Trimming took off 5 bases at V and 0 bases at J, with 20 bases between the two ends. The CDR3 totals 17 residues. From germline, CDR1 is SGHAT and CDR2 FQDESV (reference sequence). CDR3 in amino acids: CASSPALGDQFSYEQYF. The CDR3 nucleotides read TGTGCCAGCAGCCCGGCCCTAGGCGACCAGTTCTCCTACGAGCAGTACTTC.

The CDR3 DNA sequence: TGTGCCAGCAGCTTAATTCAGGGGTTCTACGAGCAGTACTTC. Its protein is CASSLIQGFYEQYF. V gene TRBV7-2 combines with J gene TRBJ2-7; D is perhaps TRBD1 (6 bases). The germline V gene has CDR1 SGHTA and CDR2 FQGNSA. The CDR3 length is 14 residues. Trimming took off 2 bases at V and 3 bases at J, with 11 bases between the two ends.

The gene calls are TRBV24-1 and TRBJ2-2; D gene unclear. The CDR3 contains 15 residues. Germline CDR1 KGHDR, CDR2 SFDVKD. Trimming left V 0 bases short and J 7 bases short, with 11 bases between. The CDR3 sequence: CATSDLQGDLGELFF. CDR3 sequence (DNA): TGTGCCACCAGTGATTTGCAAGGTGACCTCGGGGAGCTGTTTTTT.

The gene calls are TRBV7-9 and TRBJ2-1; D uncertain. The CDR3 is 14 amino acids. CDR1 and CDR2 (germline): SEHNR, FQNEAQ (reference sequence). V shed 4 bases and J shed 3 bases, with 10 bases lying between them. The CDR3 loop reads CASSWELNYNEQFF. CDR3 in DNA: TGTGCCAGCAGCTGGGAACTTAACTACAATGAGCAGTTCTTC.

This clonotype was observed a few times. The V call is TRBV7-8, the J call TRBJ2-5, with unresolved D. Trimming removed 4 bases at V and 3 bases at J, with 9 bases between. This CDR3 is built from 13 residues. CDR1 is SGHVS and CDR2 is FQNEAQ in the germline V gene. The DNA for the CDR3 is TGTGCCAGCAGCTCCCCCCTGAAAGAGACCCAGTACTTC. It specifies CASSSPLKETQYF.

A few counts support this clonotype. The chain links TRBV5-1 to TRBJ2-1, with D hard to call. Deletions cut 0 bases from V and 3 bases from J, with 7 bases between. In germline, CDR1 is SGHRS, CDR2 YFSETQ. This CDR3 spans 14 amino acids. Here the CDR3 DNA reads TGCGCCAGCAGCTTGGCGGCCAGCTACAATGAGCAGTTCTTC. Encoded protein: CASSLAASYNEQFF.

This clonotype was found a few times. The rearrangement links TRBV28 to TRBJ2-7, with 7 bases that match TRBD2. Trimming removed 6 bases from V and 3 bases from J; junction bases left unmatched: 11. Germline V gene lookup returns CDR1 MDHEN and CDR2 SYDVKM. There are 15 residues in the CDR3. CDR3 protein: CASRSLAGDGYEQYF. The DNA for the CDR3 is TGTGCCAGCAGGTCGCTGGCGGGGGACGGCTACGAGCAGTACTTC.

This CDR3 reads CASSQGGGYTF. The CDR3 DNA follows: TGTGCCAGCAGCCAAGGGGGGGGCTACACCTTC. This chain links TRBV4-2 with TRBJ1-2; D is possibly TRBD1 (5 bases). Deletions cut 1 base from V and 8 bases from J, with 5 bases between. Germline lookup yields CDR1 LGHNA and CDR2 YNFKEQ. The length of the CDR3 is 11 residues.

This clonotype has only a few counts. The chain uses TRBV19 and TRBJ1-1; tentatively, D is TRBD1 (6 bases). The CDR3 is 13 residues long. Germline values: CDR1 LNHDA, CDR2 SQIVND (reference sequence). Trimming cost V 3 bases and J 5 bases, with 10 bases left between them. The CDR3 DNA reads as TGTGCCAGTAGTATCCAAGGGGGGACTGAAGCTTTCTTT. Translating it yields CASSIQGGTEAFF.

J is TRBJ2-7 and V is TRBV7-6; tentatively, D is TRBD1 (6 bases). Germline values: CDR1 SGHVS, CDR2 FNYEAQ. Trimming shortened V by 5 bases and J by 3 bases, and 17 bases separated the two germline ends. The CDR3 has 15 amino acids. Written as DNA, the CDR3 is TGTGCCAGCAGCCCCGCGGCCGGGACAAACTACGAGCAGTACTTC. Translating gives CASSPAAGTNYEQYF.

CDR3 bases: TGTGCCAGCAGCCGAGGACTAGCGGACTCCACAGATACGCAGTATTTT. Protein: CASSRGLADSTDTQYF. This chain uses TRBV4-2 with TRBJ2-3; TRBD2 matches 10 bases. CDR3 length equals 16 residues. The germline V gene has CDR1 LGHNA and CDR2 YNFKEQ. Unmatched junction bases numbered 6, after V lost 4 bases and J lost 2 bases.

This chain joins TRBV4-1 and TRBJ1-2; D is unclear. Germline CDR1 and CDR2: MGHRA and YSYEKL. The CDR3 extends over 15 amino acids. Trimming pared 0 bases from V and 4 bases from J, leaving 12 bases between. CDR3 amino acids: CASSQDSRGIYGYTF. CDR3 DNA sequence: TGCGCCAGCAGCCAAGATAGTCGGGGTATCTATGGCTACACCTTC.

The CDR3 DNA follows: TGTGCCAGCAGTTACCGGGAAGGCTACTACGAGCAGTACTTC. Translated: CASSYREGYYEQYF. This chain connects TRBV6-5 to TRBJ2-7, with D tentatively TRBD2 (5 bases). Germline assignment: CDR1 MNHEY and CDR2 SVGAGI. The CDR3 runs to 14 residues. The V and J ends lost 2 bases and 3 bases respectively, with 11 bases between them.

The chain is built from TRBV27 and TRBJ2-2; D is unclear. Germline CDR1 reads MNHEY; CDR2 reads SMNVEV (reference sequence). This CDR3 contains 14 residues. V gave up 1 base and J gave up 0 bases, with 3 bases separating them. The CDR3 is CASSLYPNTGELFF. CDR3 bases: TGTGCCAGCAGTTTATATCCGAACACCGGGGAGCTGTTTTTT.

This clonotype was recorded a few times. The chain is built from TRBV7-6 and TRBJ2-1; 9 positions agree with TRBD2. The CDR3 has 14 residues. Germline assignment: CDR1 SGHVS and CDR2 FNYEAQ. Germline trimming cut 5 bases from V and 5 bases from J; bases unmatched to any gene: 4. CDR3 residues: CASSLIAGDNEQFF. CDR3 nucleotides: TGTGCCAGCAGCCTTATAGCGGGGGACAATGAGCAGTTCTTC.

V and J are TRBV6-5 and TRBJ1-2; possibly TRBD1 for D (5 bases). Germline CDR1 MNHEY, CDR2 SVGAGI. The V end lost 6 bases, the J end lost 1 base, and 9 bases lay between the germline ends. The CDR3 runs 13 residues. CDR3 amino acids: CASSSDSNYGYTF. In DNA form, the CDR3 reads TGTGCCAGCAGCTCCGACAGTAACTATGGCTACACCTTC.

Here the CDR3 DNA reads TGTGCCAGCAGTTTTAACAATGAGCAGTTCTTC. It encodes CASSFNNEQFF. V usage is TRBV27 and J usage is TRBJ2-1; D ambiguous. Germline V lookup: CDR1 MNHEY, CDR2 SMNVEV (reference sequence). CDR3 size: 11 residues. Trimming removed 3 bases from V and 5 bases from J, with 2 bases in between.

This chain connects TRBV6-5 to TRBJ2-7; no clear D. With 9 bases removed from V and 3 bases from J, the gap between germline ends came to 3 bases. The germline V gene has CDR1 MNHEY and CDR2 SVGAGI. This CDR3 spans 9 amino acids. In DNA, the CDR3 is TGTGCCAGTCACTACGAGCAGTACTTC. This codes for CASHYEQYF.